The clone carrying this T cell receptor (beta chain) is a singleton in its sample. In the source study's methods: Estimation of nucleated cell counts relied on the amplification of reference gene primers. TCRdb keeps only in-frame clones here, not all; method: immunoSEQ multiplex PCR. V and J calls and clone size come straight from that table; D and trimming were deduced from the DNA. Among 200,000 to 300,000 clones listed, 84% were seen once. This specimen belongs to a study of blood T cell repertoires in COVID-19. Germline V gives CDR1 SGHRS, CDR2 YFSETQ. This CDR3 is built from 15 residues. The ends were cut back, 4 bases at V and 0 bases at J, with 11 bases in the middle.

V gene TRBV5-1 combines with J gene TRBJ1-5; a possible D gene is TRBD1 (6 bases). The sequence derives from a human donor in a cohort sampled during active COVID-19. Material for sequencing was peripheral blood. The CDR3 sequence: CASSPGQNSNQPQHF. CDR3 coding DNA: TGCGCCAGCAGCCCTGGACAGAATAGCAATCAGCCCCAGCATTTT.